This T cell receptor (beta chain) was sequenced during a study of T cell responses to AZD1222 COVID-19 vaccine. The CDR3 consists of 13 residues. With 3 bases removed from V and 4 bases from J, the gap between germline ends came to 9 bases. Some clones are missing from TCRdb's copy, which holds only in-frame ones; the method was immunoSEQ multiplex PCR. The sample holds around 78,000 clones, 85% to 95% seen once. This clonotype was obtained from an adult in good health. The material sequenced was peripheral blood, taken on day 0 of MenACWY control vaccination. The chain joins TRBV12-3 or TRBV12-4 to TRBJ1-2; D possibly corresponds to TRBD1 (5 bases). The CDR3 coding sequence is TGTGCCAGCAGTTTTCCCCAGGGCTATGGCTACACCTTC. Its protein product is CASSFPQGYGYTF.